Listed below are T cell receptor beta chains from one sample, sequenced in a study of blood T cell repertoires in COVID-19. Libraries were prepared by immunoSEQ multiplex PCR; TCRdb keeps only in-frame clonotypes and omits some of them. The table has roughly 42,000 clones, 80% to 90% seen once; the top ten hold less than 7%. The sequenced sample consisted of peripheral blood. The receptors were gathered from a human donor in a cohort sampled during active COVID-19. Each CDR3 is given with its conserved first and last residue. Fields, in order: V gene, J gene, D gene, clone size, CDR3 protein, CDR3 DNA. A D gene is named only where the DNA matches it firmly. Only part of the rows carry a size: once, few, many, or a class if the clone is expanded.

V gene: TRBV18; J gene: TRBJ2-5; D gene: TRBD1; clone size: -; CDR3 protein: CASSPRPGQQETQYF; CDR3 DNA: TGTGCCAGCTCACCGAGACCGGGACAGCAAGAGACCCAGTACTTC
V gene: TRBV27; J gene: TRBJ2-3; D gene: TRBD1; clone size: -; CDR3 protein: CASRNKGQFTDTQYF; CDR3 DNA: TGTGCCAGCAGGAATAAGGGACAGTTCACAGATACGCAGTATTTT
V gene: TRBV10-3; J gene: TRBJ1-2; D gene: -; clone size: -; CDR3 protein: CAISGQADYGYTF; CDR3 DNA: TGTGCCATCAGTGGACAGGCGGACTATGGCTACACCTTC
V gene: TRBV5-4; J gene: TRBJ2-3; D gene: -; clone size: -; CDR3 protein: CASSFPSVIDTQYF; CDR3 DNA: TGTGCCAGCAGCTTCCCGTCGGTCATAGATACGCAGTATTTT
V gene: TRBV27; J gene: TRBJ2-7; D gene: -; clone size: -; CDR3 protein: CASSPLGGRYEQYF; CDR3 DNA: TGTGCCAGCAGTCCCCTAGGGGGTCGGTACGAGCAGTACTTC
V gene: TRBV4-1; J gene: TRBJ2-3; D gene: -; clone size: -; CDR3 protein: CASSQVTERTDTQYF; CDR3 DNA: TGCGCCAGCAGCCAAGTGACGGAGCGCACAGATACGCAGTATTTT
V gene: TRBV18; J gene: TRBJ2-5; D gene: -; clone size: -; CDR3 protein: CASSPRDLGETQYF; CDR3 DNA: TGTGCCAGCTCACCTCGGGACTTAGGAGAGACCCAGTACTTC
V gene: TRBV10-3; J gene: TRBJ2-7; D gene: TRBD2; clone size: -; CDR3 protein: CAISVGGRREGEQYF; CDR3 DNA: TGTGCCATCAGTGTAGGTGGGCGCCGGGAGGGCGAGCAGTACTTC
V gene: TRBV7-2; J gene: TRBJ2-7; D gene: TRBD1; clone size: -; CDR3 protein: CASSTTGGRNEQYF; CDR3 DNA: TGTGCCAGCAGCACCACAGGGGGGAGAAACGAGCAGTACTTC
V gene: TRBV14; J gene: TRBJ2-4; D gene: TRBD1; clone size: -; CDR3 protein: CASSQVDRGFGKNIQYF; CDR3 DNA: TGTGCCAGCAGCCAAGTCGACAGGGGTTTTGGCAAAAACATTCAGTACTTC
V gene: TRBV14; J gene: TRBJ2-1; D gene: -; clone size: -; CDR3 protein: CASSQDRRNEQFF; CDR3 DNA: TGTGCCAGCAGCCAAGATAGGAGAAATGAGCAGTTCTTC
V gene: TRBV12-3/TRBV12-4; J gene: TRBJ2-1; D gene: -; clone size: -; CDR3 protein: CASTIGGEQFF; CDR3 DNA: TGTGCCAGCACTATAGGCGGTGAGCAGTTCTTC
V gene: TRBV5-1; J gene: TRBJ2-1; D gene: -; clone size: few; CDR3 protein: CASRLYSAIYNEQFF; CDR3 DNA: TGCGCCAGCAGATTGTATAGCGCAATTTACAATGAGCAGTTCTTC
V gene: TRBV19; J gene: TRBJ2-3; D gene: TRBD2; clone size: -; CDR3 protein: CASSIDTLAGLTDTQYF; CDR3 DNA: TGTGCCAGTAGTATAGATACCCTAGCGGGACTCACAGATACGCAGTATTTT
V gene: TRBV29-1; J gene: TRBJ2-7; D gene: -; clone size: -; CDR3 protein: CSVEDLTGPIYEQYF; CDR3 DNA: TGCAGCGTTGAAGACCTGACAGGTCCCATCTACGAGCAGTACTTC
V gene: TRBV4-1; J gene: TRBJ1-6; D gene: TRBD1; clone size: -; CDR3 protein: CASANRDRGSPLHF; CDR3 DNA: TGCGCCAGCGCGAATCGGGACAGGGGATCACCCCTCCACTTT
V gene: TRBV27; J gene: TRBJ2-2; D gene: TRBD1; clone size: -; CDR3 protein: CASSLWLGGRDTGELFF; CDR3 DNA: TGTGCCAGCAGTTTGTGGTTAGGGGGCCGTGACACCGGGGAGCTGTTTTTT
V gene: TRBV7-9; J gene: TRBJ2-5; D gene: -; clone size: -; CDR3 protein: CASSPRTDWGETQYF; CDR3 DNA: TGTGCCAGCAGCCCCCGGACAGATTGGGGAGAGACCCAGTACTTC
V gene: TRBV5-8; J gene: TRBJ2-1; D gene: -; clone size: -; CDR3 protein: CASSPKRGYNEQFF; CDR3 DNA: TGTGCCAGCAGCCCTAAACGGGGGTACAATGAGCAGTTCTTC
V gene: TRBV7-9; J gene: TRBJ1-5; D gene: TRBD1; clone size: few; CDR3 protein: CASSLEDRGNQPQHF; CDR3 DNA: TGTGCCAGCAGCTTAGAGGACAGGGGGAATCAGCCCCAGCATTTT
V gene: TRBV2; J gene: TRBJ1-6; D gene: TRBD1; clone size: -; CDR3 protein: CASSEGTGENSPLHF; CDR3 DNA: TGTGCCAGCAGTGAAGGGACAGGGGAAAATTCACCCCTCCACTTT
V gene: TRBV10-2; J gene: TRBJ2-5; D gene: -; clone size: once; CDR3 protein: CASSDERQETQYF; CDR3 DNA: TGCGCCAGCAGTGACGAGAGGCAAGAGACCCAGTACTTC
V gene: TRBV5-4; J gene: TRBJ2-1; D gene: -; clone size: -; CDR3 protein: CASSLVRLRGASYNEQFF; CDR3 DNA: TGTGCCAGCAGCTTGGTGAGGCTCAGGGGGGCTAGCTACAATGAGCAGTTCTTC
V gene: TRBV19; J gene: TRBJ2-7; D gene: TRBD2; clone size: -; CDR3 protein: CASSIQAGGGEQYF; CDR3 DNA: TGTGCCAGTAGTATACAAGCGGGAGGGGGCGAGCAGTACTTC
V gene: TRBV7-9; J gene: TRBJ2-7; D gene: TRBD2; clone size: -; CDR3 protein: CASSLGGRGGNEQYF; CDR3 DNA: TGTGCCAGCAGCCTCGGGGGGAGGGGTGGAAACGAGCAGTACTTC
V gene: TRBV12-3/TRBV12-4; J gene: TRBJ1-6; D gene: -; clone size: -; CDR3 protein: CASREDNSPLHF; CDR3 DNA: TGTGCCAGCAGGGAGGATAATTCACCCCTCCACTTT
V gene: TRBV10-3; J gene: TRBJ1-6; D gene: -; clone size: -; CDR3 protein: CAISEQESSNSPLHF; CDR3 DNA: TGTGCCATCAGTGAACAGGAATCCTCTAATTCACCCCTCCACTTT
V gene: TRBV18; J gene: TRBJ1-3; D gene: -; clone size: -; CDR3 protein: CASSPSTGNTIYF; CDR3 DNA: TGTGCCAGCTCACCAAGCACTGGAAACACCATATATTTT